The 26 T cell receptor beta chains presented below share a single source sample, sequenced in a study of monozygotic twins with inflammatory bowel disease (dated 2019 in TCRdb). The method behind the library was 5' RACE. The run used an Illumina HiSeq 2500. TCRdb reprocessed the reads; each CDR3 protein sequence makes one entry, and DNA is unavailable. The table held for this sample gives some 440,000 distinct CDR3 sequences. The ten most abundant clones make up about 2.4% of the sample. Sample: blood. Receptors originate from a human donor with ulcerative colitis or Crohn's disease, or a healthy co-twin of an affected twin (not recorded which).

The chain is built from TRBV25-1 and TRBJ2-7; TCRdb indicates TRBD2, and absent DNA this call remains unverified. This CDR3 region has 16 residues. CDR1 is MGHDK and CDR2 is SYGVNS in the germline V gene. CDR3 residues: CASSESVGGLSYEQYF.

The J gene is TRBJ1-1, the V gene TRBV7-2; the D call from TCRdb, TRBD1, cannot be confirmed without DNA. CDR3 length equals 14 residues. Looked up from germline, CDR1 is SGHTA and CDR2 is FQGNSA. The CDR3 spells CASSIHRGNTEAFF.

The rearrangement joins TRBV7-8 to TRBJ2-7; the TRBD1 assignment by TCRdb is unverifiable without DNA. Germline values: CDR1 SGHVS, CDR2 FQNEAQ. The CDR3 loop spans 16 amino acids. CDR3 protein: CASSPLRGIVLYEQYF.

V usage is TRBV3-1 and J usage is TRBJ1-4; lacking DNA, the TRBD1 call made by TCRdb goes unchecked. Germline lookup yields CDR1 LGHDT and CDR2 YNNKEL (reference sequence). The CDR3 is 16 residues long. The CDR3 sequence is CASSAGQGRTNEKLFF. The full variable domain, its missing parts supplied by reference TRBV3-1 and TRBJ1-4, is DTAVSQTPKYLVTQMGNDKSIKCEQNLGHDTMYWYKQDSKKFLKIMFSYNNKELIINETVPNRFSPKSPDKAHLNLHINSLELGDSAVYFCASSAGQGRTNEKLFFGSGTQLSVL.

Here the CDR3 reads CASSPLTGIGRTEAFF. This chain connects TRBV7-9 to TRBJ1-1; TCRdb's assignment of TRBD1 cannot be checked, as there is no DNA. This CDR3 has 16 amino acids. The germline V gene has CDR1 SEHNR and CDR2 FQNEAQ (reference sequence).

The V call is TRBV11-2, the J call TRBJ1-6; the D call from TCRdb, TRBD1, cannot be confirmed without DNA. The CDR3 is 18 residues long. CDR1 and CDR2 from the germline V gene are SGHAT and FQNNGV. CDR3 sequence: CASSPTILTGGIGSPLHF.

The chain links TRBV6-2 or TRBV6-3 to TRBJ2-5; TCRdb's D gene call, TRBD1, goes unchecked for lack of DNA. The CDR3 length is 15 residues. Germline CDR1 and CDR2: MNHEY and SVGEGT. This CDR3 is CASTDPDRAEETQYF.

V gene TRBV7-3 combines with J gene TRBJ2-1. This CDR3 is 13 amino acids long. Germline V CDR1 and CDR2: SGHTA, FQGTGA. The CDR3 sequence: CASSPTRLGEQFF.

The V and J genes are TRBV10-3 and TRBJ1-1; TCRdb reports TRBD1, a call that lacks DNA to check it against. CDR1 ENHRY and CDR2 SYGVKD come from the germline V gene. The CDR3 length is 13 residues. CDR3 sequence reads: CALRGGGNTEAFF.

This chain links TRBV7-2 with TRBJ2-1; the TCRdb call, TRBD2, lacks DNA for checking. CDR3 length: 14 amino acids. Germline values: CDR1 SGHTA, CDR2 FQGNSA. CDR3 residues: CASSSGLAGAEQFF.

The chain combines TRBV10-3 with TRBJ1-2. The V gene's germline CDR1 is ENHRY and CDR2 SYGVKD. This CDR3 contains 15 residues. The chain's CDR3 is CAISEGALSGYGYTF.

J is TRBJ2-2 and V is TRBV3-1; the TCRdb D gene call, TRBD1, has no DNA to confirm it. Germline CDR1 is LGHDT and CDR2 is YNNKEL (reference sequence). The CDR3 totals 13 residues. The CDR3 reads CAAGGAYTGELFF.

The chain joins TRBV19 to TRBJ2-2; TCRdb's D gene call, TRBD1, goes unchecked for lack of DNA. Germline V lookup: CDR1 LNHDA, CDR2 SQIVND (reference sequence). This CDR3 region has 15 residues. CDR3 protein: CASRNPSRADGELFF.

The V call is TRBV9, the J call TRBJ2-7; the TCRdb D gene call, TRBD1, has no DNA to confirm it. The V gene's germline CDR1 is SGDLS and CDR2 YYNGEE. This CDR3 has 14 amino acids. The CDR3 spells CASSKGTGAYEQYF. The variable domain in full, completed from reference TRBV9 and TRBJ2-7, reads DSGVTQTPKHLITATGQRVTLRCSPRSGDLSVYWYQQSLDQGLQFLIQYYNGEERAKGNILERFSAQQFPDLHSELNLSSLELGDSALYFCASSKGTGAYEQYFGPGTRLTVT.

The chain employs TRBV10-3 and TRBJ2-4. The germline V gene has CDR1 ENHRY and CDR2 SYGVKD. CDR3 size: 13 residues. The CDR3 region is CAISDVSGNIQYF.

This chain uses TRBV7-2 with TRBJ2-5. Germline assignment: CDR1 SGHTA and CDR2 FQGNSA. The length of the CDR3 is 14 residues. CDR3: CASSPDPNQETQYF.

V gene TRBV5-1 combines with J gene TRBJ2-7; TCRdb selects TRBD2, and the lack of DNA leaves this call unchecked. Germline CDR1 and CDR2: SGHRS and YFSETQ. This CDR3 comprises 14 residues. CDR3 region: CASSLGGLSYEQYF.

The rearrangement uses TRBV12-3 or TRBV12-4 and TRBJ2-1; as DNA is missing, the TRBD1 call by TCRdb cannot be tested. The CDR3 is 17 residues long. CDR3 loop: CASSLLTGTGTYNEQFF.

V usage is TRBV6-1 and J usage is TRBJ2-2; the TCRdb call, TRBD1, lacks DNA for checking. This CDR3 is built from 16 residues. From germline, CDR1 is MNHNS and CDR2 SASEGT. The CDR3 reads CASSRLTGRNTGELFF.

V usage is TRBV29-1 and J usage is TRBJ2-7; TCRdb's assignment of TRBD1 cannot be checked, as there is no DNA. This CDR3 has 13 amino acids. Per the germline V gene, CDR1 is SQVTM and CDR2 is ANQGSEA. The CDR3 is CSVEEGAHHEQYF.

This sequence joins TRBV28 and TRBJ2-1; no DNA is available, so the TRBD1 call from TCRdb remains unchecked. Germline loops: CDR1 MDHEN, CDR2 SYDVKM. The length of the CDR3 is 16 residues. Here the CDR3 reads CASSSPGGRAYNEQFF.

The J gene is TRBJ2-7, the V gene TRBV29-1; TCRdb returns TRBD2, unconfirmable since there is no DNA. The CDR3 runs 15 residues. The germline V gene encodes CDR1 SQVTM and CDR2 ANQGSEA. The CDR3: CSVELLAGGIYEQYF.

The gene calls are TRBV27 and TRBJ2-5; the TCRdb call, TRBD2, lacks DNA for checking. The germline V gene encodes CDR1 MNHEY and CDR2 SMNVEV (reference sequence). The CDR3 is 16 residues long. The CDR3 loop is CASSLSVGPLIETQYF.

The chain joins TRBV5-1 to TRBJ2-3; TCRdb selects TRBD1, and the lack of DNA leaves this call unchecked. Germline-derived CDR1 and CDR2 are SGHRS and YFSETQ. CDR3 length: 15 amino acids. CDR3 region: CASSFSGGGTDTQYF.

The chain's CDR3 is CASSYSAVAGGRSNIGELFF. This chain connects TRBV6-2 or TRBV6-3 to TRBJ2-2; TCRdb names TRBD2, which stays unverified in the absence of DNA. Per the germline V gene, CDR1 is MNHEY and CDR2 is SVGEGT. The length of the CDR3 is 20 residues.

This chain connects TRBV7-9 to TRBJ2-5; checking the TCRdb D call of TRBD1 is not possible without DNA. This CDR3 has 14 amino acids. Germline-derived CDR1 and CDR2 are SEHNR and FQNEAQ (reference sequence). Here the CDR3 reads CASSLGQGFETQYF.